Shown below are 17 T cell receptor beta chains from a single sample sequenced in a study of PD-1 blockade in classical Hodgkin lymphoma. Assay: immunoSEQ multiplex PCR; the TCRdb copy retains only in-frame clones and omits some. This sample has tens of thousands of clones, with roughly 94% found just once. Time point in this sample: newly diagnosed, previously untreated cHL patient sample. The material sequenced was peripheral blood mononuclear cells (PBMCs). These TCRs come from a human donor with classical Hodgkin lymphoma.

The genes are TRBV14 and TRBJ2-5; the match to TRBD2 covers 8 bases. The trim removed 4 bases at V and 4 bases at J, leaving 5 bases unmatched. CDR1 is SGHDN, CDR2 FVKESK, per germline. The CDR3 contains 14 residues. CDR3 nucleotide sequence: TGTGCCAGCAGCCCCCGACTAGCGAGAGAGACCCAGTACTTC. Translation gives CASSPRLARETQYF.

The rearrangement joins TRBV9 to TRBJ1-3, with 9 bases lining up with TRBD1. J gave up 4 bases and V 4 bases, and 12 bases lay outside the gene matches. CDR1 and CDR2 (germline): SGDLS, YYNGEE. This CDR3 region has 17 residues. In DNA form, the CDR3 reads TGTGCCAGCAGCCGGGAAGTTACAGGGGGCGGAGGAAACACCATATATTTT. As protein: CASSREVTGGGGNTIYF.

The chain joins TRBV5-1 to TRBJ2-5, with D unclear. The germline V and J ends were trimmed by 0 bases and 5 bases, with 17 bases remaining between them. CDR1 is SGHRS and CDR2 is YFSETQ in the germline V gene. CDR3 length: 16 amino acids. CDR3 amino acids: CASSLAGRGPSETQYF. As DNA, the CDR3 is TGCGCCAGCAGCTTGGCCGGACGCGGCCCCTCGGAGACCCAGTACTTC.

The chain couples TRBV5-1 to TRBJ1-1, with unresolved D. The germline V gene encodes CDR1 SGHRS and CDR2 YFSETQ. V shed 2 bases and J shed 3 bases, with 5 bases lying between them. The CDR3 is 12 amino acids. The CDR3: CASSLRDTEAFF. The CDR3 DNA follows: TGCGCCAGCAGCTTAAGGGACACTGAAGCTTTCTTT.

The rearrangement links TRBV4-1 to TRBJ1-1, with D unclear. V was clipped by 4 bases and J by 2 bases, with 11 bases between them. The CDR3 consists of 14 residues. Germline V gene lookup returns CDR1 MGHRA and CDR2 YSYEKL. The CDR3 is CASSPHKGNTEAFF. In nucleotides, the CDR3 is TGCGCCAGCAGCCCACACAAGGGAAACACTGAAGCTTTCTTT.

The rearrangement uses TRBV7-2 and TRBJ1-2; tentatively, D is TRBD1 (5 bases). Trimming left V 5 bases short and J 8 bases short, with 12 bases between. Germline lookup yields CDR1 SGHTA and CDR2 FQGNSA. The CDR3 extends over 12 amino acids. The CDR3 region has the DNA TGTGCCAGCAGCCCCGCAGGGAGAGGCTACACCTTC. The encoded protein is CASSPAGRGYTF.

V and J are TRBV29-1 and TRBJ1-6; TRBD1 matches 7 bases. J lost 0 bases, V lost 6 bases, and 5 bases had no gene match. The germline V gene has CDR1 SQVTM and CDR2 ANQGSEA. CDR3 length: 15 amino acids. The CDR3 region has the DNA TGCAGCGTGGGACAGATGAGCTCCTATAATTCACCCCTCCACTTT. Translated, it gives CSVGQMSSYNSPLHF.

The V gene is TRBV5-6, the J gene TRBJ1-3; no clear D. The CDR3 contains 16 residues. CDR1 and CDR2 (germline): SGHDT, YYEEEE. V shed 7 bases and J shed 0 bases, with 17 bases lying between them. CDR3 loop: CASSSVRSGSGNTIYF. In DNA form, the CDR3 reads TGTGCCAGCTCTTCAGTGAGGTCAGGCTCTGGAAACACCATATATTTT.

This clone occurred once. The CDR3 sequence: CASSYGQGYYGYTF. CDR3 nucleotide sequence: TGTGCCAGCAGTTACGGACAGGGGTACTATGGCTACACCTTC. The rearrangement links TRBV6-6 to TRBJ1-2, with 9 bases identical to TRBD1. Germline CDR1 and CDR2: MNHNY and SVGAGI (reference sequence). The trim removed 2 bases at V and 3 bases at J, leaving 1 base unmatched. The CDR3 is 14 residues long.

The chain combines TRBV19 with TRBJ2-1; D might be TRBD2 (5 bases). The V gene lost 7 bases and the J gene lost 10 bases, with 14 bases spanning the gap. The CDR3 has 12 amino acids. Germline lookup yields CDR1 LNHDA and CDR2 SQIVND (reference sequence). CDR3 protein: CASTRGPGEQFF. CDR3 DNA: TGTGCCAGTACCCGGGGTCCGGGAGAGCAGTTCTTC. Combining the CDR3 with reference TRBV19 and TRBJ2-1 gives the whole variable domain DGGITQSPKYLFRKEGQNVTLSCEQNLNHDAMYWYRQDPGQGLRLIYYSQIVNDFQKGDIAEGYSVSREKKESFPLTVTSAQKNPTAFYLCASTRGPGEQFFGPGTRLTVL.

The V and J genes are TRBV29-1 and TRBJ1-1; possibly TRBD1 for D (5 bases). This CDR3 has 11 residues. Germline CDR1 and CDR2: SQVTM and ANQGSEA. The V gene lost 7 bases and the J gene lost 11 bases, with 17 bases spanning the gap. CDR3 region: CSGQTGGSAFF. CDR3 nucleotide sequence: TGCAGCGGCCAGACGGGGGGGTCGGCTTTCTTT. The full variable domain, with the rest looked up from reference TRBV29-1 and TRBJ1-1, is SAVISQKPSRDICQRGTSLTIQCQVDSQVTMMFWYRQQPGQSLTLIATANQGSEATYESGFVIDKFPISRPNLTFSTLTVSNMSPEDSSIYLCSGQTGGSAFFGQGTRLTVV.

The gene calls are TRBV7-9 and TRBJ2-1, with D perhaps given as TRBD1 or TRBD2 (5 bases each). Germline V gene lookup returns CDR1 SEHNR and CDR2 FQNEAQ (reference sequence). This CDR3 spans 16 amino acids. V shed 0 bases and J shed 0 bases, with 9 bases lying between them. CDR3 bases: TGTGCCAGCAGCTTAGCGCAGGGAGCCTCCTACAATGAGCAGTTCTTC. As protein: CASSLAQGASYNEQFF. The full variable domain, its missing parts supplied by reference TRBV7-9 and TRBJ2-1, is DTGVSQNPRHKITKRGQNVTFRCDPISEHNRLYWYRQTLGQGPEFLTYFQNEAQLEKSRLLSDRFSAERPKGSFSTLEIQRTEQGDSAMYLCASSLAQGASYNEQFFGPGTRLTVL.

The chain has TRBV10-3 and TRBJ2-1; 9 nucleotides line up with TRBD1. This CDR3 has 17 amino acids. Germline CDR1 and CDR2: ENHRY and SYGVKD. The J segment lost 9 bases and the V segment lost 6 bases, leaving 18 bases of the junction unmatched. The CDR3 protein is CAISKPHRRDRDGEQFF. The CDR3, as DNA: TGTGCCATCAGCAAACCCCACAGGAGGGACAGGGACGGTGAGCAGTTCTTC.

CDR3 nucleotide sequence: TGTGCCAGCAGCTCAGGGGAGACCCGGCAGTATTTT. It translates to CASSSGETRQYF. The chain is built from TRBV11-2 and TRBJ2-3; D might be TRBD1 (6 bases). V lost 4 bases and J lost 11, with 13 bases in between. CDR3 length: 12 residues. From germline, CDR1 is SGHAT and CDR2 FQNNGV.

This CDR3 reads CASSSLYEQYF. As DNA, the CDR3 is TGTGCCAGCAGTTCCCTATACGAGCAGTACTTC. The rearrangement uses TRBV27 and TRBJ2-7; D is ambiguous. This CDR3 is 11 amino acids long. Trimming shortened V by 4 bases and J by 4 bases, and 5 bases separated the two germline ends. Germline V gives CDR1 MNHEY, CDR2 SMNVEV (reference sequence).

The chain joins TRBV6-5 to TRBJ1-1, with 7 positions matching TRBD1. J gave up 8 bases and V 7 bases, and 4 bases lay outside the gene matches. Per germline, CDR1 MNHEY and CDR2 SVGAGI. This CDR3 is built from 11 residues. CDR3 DNA: TGTGCCAGCAATCAGGGGGGCGAAGCTTTCTTT. It is translated as CASNQGGEAFF.

This clone was observed once. The V gene is TRBV7-9, the J gene TRBJ1-1; no clear D gene. V lost 5 bases, J lost 1 base, and 8 bases lay in between. Germline loops: CDR1 SEHNR, CDR2 FQNEAQ (reference sequence). The CDR3 extends over 13 amino acids. The CDR3 nucleotides read TGTGCCAGCAGCCAAAGCGGGAACACTGAAGCTTTCTTT. This encodes CASSQSGNTEAFF.